This TCR beta chain was profiled in a study of T cells in Graves' hyperthyroidism and ophthalmopathy. This clonotype was detected many times. Exclusion followed for patients with uncontrolled infection, other autoimmune disease, pregnancy or lactation. The authors took PBMCs from roughly 10 ml fresh peripheral blood. The CDR3 totals 12 residues. In germline, CDR1 is SQVTM, CDR2 ANQGSEA. V was pared by 4 bases and J by 5 bases, with 9 bases between. Amplified regions were TCR beta CDR3 sequences from RNA transcripts. The TCR CDR3 first-round RT-PCR relied on the HTBI primer set. TCRdb reanalysed the multiplex PCR reads using MiXCR and keeps one entry per CDR3 protein. The table has some 500,000 distinct CDR3 sequences, 14% seen once; the top ten hold 15% to 20%.

The sample was blood. The chain recombines TRBV29-1 with TRBJ1-5, with D tentatively TRBD1 (5 bases). The TCR originated in a young woman with Graves' hyperthyroidism. CDR3 protein: CSVGQGDQPQHF. The CDR3 DNA is TGCAGCGTTGGGCAGGGCGATCAGCCCCAGCATTTT.